One and the same sample provided the 32 T cell receptor beta chains below, sequenced in a study of T cell clones after liver transplantation. Some clones are missing from TCRdb's copy, which holds only in-frame ones; the method was immunoSEQ multiplex PCR. The table records about 17,000 clones, around 80% of them present only once. The source material was CD8+ T cells from blood, sampled less than 50 months after liver transplant. The receptors originated from a human patient who received a liver transplant. Part of the T cell pool may stem from the graft donor.

J is TRBJ2-1 and V is TRBV7-2, with D maybe TRBD1 (6 bases). The CDR3 is 14 residues long. V shed 5 bases and J shed 0 bases, with 8 bases lying between them. The germline V gene has CDR1 SGHTA and CDR2 FQGNSA. CDR3 protein: CASSPDSSYNEQFF. The CDR3 nucleotides are TGTGCCAGCAGCCCGGACAGCTCCTACAATGAGCAGTTCTTC.

This sequence joins TRBV25-1 and TRBJ2-6, with 9 nucleotides matching TRBD1. From germline, CDR1 is MGHDK and CDR2 SYGVNS. J lost 4 bases, V lost 4 bases, and 11 bases had no gene match. This CDR3 has 18 amino acids. This chain's CDR3 is CASSGPGQGPSGANVLTF. CDR3 DNA: TGTGCCAGCAGTGGACCGGGACAGGGCCCTTCCGGGGCCAACGTCCTGACTTTC.

Concerning this clone: One junction end disagrees with the germline gene, perhaps due to a read error. This chain links TRBV6-1 with TRBJ2-1; either TRBD1 or TRBD2 may fit D (5 bases each). CDR1 and CDR2 (germline): MNHNS, SASEGT. This CDR3 spans 17 amino acids. Here the CDR3 reads CASSEGGSGPLRNERFF. The CDR3 region has the DNA TGTGCCAGCAGTGAAGGGGGTTCGGGGCCCCTCCGAAATGAGCGGTTCTTC.

This chain joins TRBV16 and TRBJ2-7; D may be TRBD2 (5 bases). Germline CDR1 KGHSY, CDR2 FQNENV. This CDR3 has 13 amino acids. The germline V and J ends were trimmed by 3 bases and 0 bases, with 6 bases remaining between them. CDR3 loop: CASSHGVSYEQYF. The CDR3 coding sequence is TGTGCCAGCAGCCACGGGGTCTCCTACGAGCAGTACTTC.

The chain employs TRBV5-5 and TRBJ2-7; no clear D. The CDR3 has 14 residues. CDR1 is SGHKS and CDR2 is YYEKEE in the germline V gene (reference sequence). V shed 4 bases and J shed 2 bases, with 13 bases lying between them. The CDR3 sequence: CASSGYDGAYEQYF. The DNA of the CDR3 is TGTGCCAGCAGCGGTTACGATGGGGCCTACGAGCAGTACTTC.

The genes are TRBV5-6 and TRBJ2-7, with TRBD1 identical over 8 bases. CDR1 is SGHDT, CDR2 YYEEEE, per germline. The CDR3 runs to 16 residues. The V segment lost 6 bases and the J segment 1 base; nucleotides outside the gene matches: 12. The CDR3 region is CASIESGQGWSYEQYF. The DNA for the CDR3 is TGTGCCAGCATCGAGAGCGGACAGGGATGGTCCTACGAGCAGTACTTC.

This clone was recorded once. The chain links TRBV9 to TRBJ2-3; D is unclear. V dropped 3 bases and J dropped 0 bases, with 5 bases sitting between them. The CDR3 loop spans 13 amino acids. CDR1 SGDLS and CDR2 YYNGEE come from the germline V gene. DNA for the CDR3: TGTGCCAGCAGCGCAAAAAGCACAGATACGCAGTATTTT. Translation gives CASSAKSTDTQYF.

The rearrangement uses TRBV4-1 and TRBJ2-3, with no clear D. V gave up 0 bases and J gave up 6 bases, with 10 bases separating them. Germline CDR1 reads MGHRA; CDR2 reads YSYEKL. The CDR3 spans 14 residues. The CDR3: CASSQDAAHDTQYF. The CDR3 DNA sequence: TGCGCCAGCAGCCAAGATGCGGCACATGATACGCAGTATTTT.

This clone turned up a few times. This chain joins TRBV7-9 and TRBJ2-7, with 9 bases matching TRBD2. The ends lost 5 bases at V and 6 bases at J; junction bases unmatched: 8. This CDR3 spans 14 amino acids. Germline CDR1 is SEHNR and CDR2 is FQNEAQ (reference sequence). In nucleotides, the CDR3 is TGTGCCAGCAGCGCGACTAGCGGCCCCCTCGAGCAGTACTTC. It yields the protein CASSATSGPLEQYF.

This clone turned up a few times. The chain joins TRBV9 to TRBJ2-1; 9 nucleotides line up with TRBD1. V was clipped by 1 base and J by 2 bases; unmatched bases: 7. The CDR3 is 17 residues long. The V gene's germline CDR1 is SGDLS and CDR2 YYNGEE. The CDR3 region is CASSVPEDRGTYNEQFF. CDR3 sequence (DNA): TGTGCCAGCAGCGTACCCGAGGACAGGGGCACCTACAATGAGCAGTTCTTC.

J is TRBJ2-5 and V is TRBV2, with D perhaps matching TRBD1 (6 bases). Germline CDR1 reads SNHLY; CDR2 reads FYNNEI. Trimming took 7 bases from V and 5 from J, leaving 17 bases between them. This CDR3 contains 14 residues. The CDR3 here is CASMGQGQRETQYF. In nucleotides, the CDR3 is TGTGCCAGCATGGGTCAGGGGCAACGGGAGACCCAGTACTTC.

Only a few counts were recorded for this clone. The chain uses TRBV7-8 and TRBJ2-5; TRBD1 might be the D (5 bases). This CDR3 is 15 amino acids long. Deletions cut 1 base from V and 5 bases from J, with 14 bases between. From germline, CDR1 is SGHVS and CDR2 FQNEAQ. CDR3 nucleotide sequence: TGTGCCAGCAGCTTAGAGGGGTGGGTTGGCGAGACCCAGTACTTC. It codes for CASSLEGWVGETQYF.

This chain joins TRBV2 and TRBJ2-7, with D uncertain. The CDR3 has 14 amino acids. Germline CDR1 and CDR2: SNHLY and FYNNEI. V was shortened by 1 base and J by 3 bases, with 10 bases between the two germline ends. The CDR3 loop reads CASSEVVNRYEQYF. The CDR3 nucleotides are TGTGCCAGCAGTGAAGTGGTGAACCGCTACGAGCAGTACTTC.

In its sample, this clone was seen a few times. V usage is TRBV25-1 and J usage is TRBJ1-2; 7 positions agree with TRBD1. CDR1 MGHDK and CDR2 SYGVNS come from the germline V gene. V gave up 4 bases and J gave up 5 bases; unmatched junction bases: 7. This CDR3 is 14 amino acids long. CDR3 sequence (DNA): TGTGCCAGCAGTGTGGAGGGGGCGCGGTATGGCTACACCTTC. Its protein is CASSVEGARYGYTF.

The gene calls are TRBV7-3 and TRBJ2-3, with TRBD2 matching over 16 bases. Germline CDR1 is SGHTA and CDR2 is FQGTGA. The V segment lost 5 bases and the J segment 6 bases; nucleotides outside the gene matches: 5. The CDR3 contains 16 residues. The CDR3 region has the DNA TGTGCCAGCAGCGGGACTAGCGGGGGGGCCTCGGATACGCAGTATTTT. Its protein product is CASSGTSGGASDTQYF.

This clone was detected only a few times. The gene calls are TRBV7-6 and TRBJ2-7, with D possibly TRBD1 on 5 matching bases. The CDR3 consists of 13 residues. The V and J ends lost 1 base and 3 bases respectively, with 7 bases between them. The germline V gene has CDR1 SGHVS and CDR2 FNYEAQ. CDR3 protein: CASSLGQNYEQYF. In nucleotides, the CDR3 is TGTGCCAGCAGCTTAGGACAGAACTACGAGCAGTACTTC.

This chain links TRBV15 with TRBJ1-1, with 10 bases fitting TRBD1. In germline, CDR1 is LNHNV, CDR2 YYDKDF (reference sequence). After removal of 3 bases from V and 4 bases from J, the junction contained 8 bases not matched to a gene. The CDR3 sequence is 16 residues long. Here the CDR3 DNA reads TGTGCCACCAGCAGGGACCGGGACAGGGGTTTCACTGAAGCTTTCTTT. Amino acids: CATSRDRDRGFTEAFF.

In DNA, the CDR3 is TGTGCCAGCAGACCGAGACACTTGGGGGACACTGAAGCTTTCTTT. It yields the protein CASRPRHLGDTEAFF. The genes are TRBV28 and TRBJ1-1; D perhaps matches TRBD1 (5 bases). The length of the CDR3 is 15 residues. The germline CDR1 and CDR2 sequences are MDHEN and SYDVKM. V was shortened by 6 bases and J by 3 bases, with 17 bases between the two germline ends.

The rearrangement links TRBV28 to TRBJ2-7, with D maybe TRBD2 (5 bases). There are 15 residues in the CDR3. Deletions cut 7 bases from V and 2 bases from J, with 18 bases between. The germline CDR1 and CDR2 sequences are MDHEN and SYDVKM. The CDR3 sequence is CASTPRLDFPYEQYF. Here the CDR3 DNA reads TGTGCCAGCACCCCGCGTTTGGACTTCCCCTACGAGCAGTACTTC.

This clone was seen a single time. CDR3 region: CATADSNSGELFF. Here the CDR3 DNA reads TGCGCCACTGCAGACAGCAACTCCGGGGAGCTGTTTTTT. The gene calls are TRBV5-1 and TRBJ2-2; TRBD1 might be the D (5 bases). Trimming left V 9 bases short and J 6 bases short, with 15 bases between. This CDR3 has 13 amino acids. Germline V lookup: CDR1 SGHRS, CDR2 YFSETQ.

The V call is TRBV4-2, the J call TRBJ1-4; 8 bases match TRBD1. After removal of 0 bases from V and 8 bases from J, the junction contained 5 bases not matched to a gene. The CDR3 extends over 15 amino acids. The V gene's germline CDR1 is LGHNA and CDR2 YNFKEQ. CDR3 sequence reads: CASSQEVTGGEKLFF. The CDR3 region has the DNA TGTGCCAGCAGCCAAGAAGTAACAGGGGGAGAAAAACTGTTTTTT.

This clone was observed at least ten times. This rearrangement joins TRBV4-2 to TRBJ2-3; D might be TRBD1 or TRBD2, each matching 5 bases. This CDR3 has 13 residues. CDR1 LGHNA and CDR2 YNFKEQ come from the germline V gene. Trimming stripped 4 bases from V and 14 bases from J, with 19 bases between. DNA of the CDR3: TGTGCCAGCAGCCTGATAGGGGAAGAGCGGCGGTATTTT. Translated, it gives CASSLIGEERRYF.

Ten or more counts support this clone. This rearrangement joins TRBV21-1 to TRBJ2-5; the DNA was not compared with TRBD2, the D call given in the table. TRBV21-1 is shown as a pseudogene. The CDR3 is 15 amino acids. The CDR3 spells CASSKERTTEETQYF. CDR3 DNA: TGTGCCAGCAGCAAAGAGAGGACTACCGAAGAGACCCAGTACTTC.

Concerning this clone itself: At one end the junction does not follow the germline gene, possibly because of a read error. The chain has TRBV7-7 and TRBJ2-7; TRBD2 agrees at 7 bases. Per germline, CDR1 SSHAT and CDR2 FNYEAQ (reference sequence). This CDR3 comprises 17 residues. CDR3 protein: CASSLAWGEGAADEQYF. The CDR3, as DNA: TGTGCTAGCAGCTTAGCGTGGGGGGAGGGCGCGGCGGACGAGCAGTACTTC.

This sequence joins TRBV29-1 and TRBJ1-2; TRBD1 matches at 7 bases. The CDR3 spans 11 residues. From germline, CDR1 is SQVTM and CDR2 ANQGSEA. With V trimmed by 6 bases and J by 7 bases, 5 bases remained unmatched. CDR3 in DNA: TGCAGCGTCGACAGGGACGGTGGCTACACCTTC. This translates into CSVDRDGGYTF.

The chain couples TRBV19 to TRBJ1-1; D is uncertain. The germline gives CDR1 LNHDA, CDR2 SQIVND (reference sequence). The CDR3 sequence is 11 residues long. V was pared by 9 bases and J by 0 bases, with 5 bases between. CDR3 DNA sequence: TGTGCCAGCAAGATGAACACTGAAGCTTTCTTT. Encoded protein: CASKMNTEAFF. Full variable domain (rest looked up from reference TRBV19 and TRBJ1-1): DGGITQSPKYLFRKEGQNVTLSCEQNLNHDAMYWYRQDPGQGLRLIYYSQIVNDFQKGDIAEGYSVSREKKESFPLTVTSAQKNPTAFYLCASKMNTEAFFGQGTRLTVV.

The rearrangement uses TRBV6-5 and TRBJ1-6, with D tentatively TRBD1 (6 bases). The CDR3 loop spans 14 amino acids. Germline loops: CDR1 MNHEY, CDR2 SVGAGI. V lost 5 bases and J lost 6, with 11 bases in between. This chain's CDR3 is CASSAQGFNSPLHF. CDR3 bases: TGTGCCAGCAGTGCACAGGGTTTTAATTCACCCCTCCACTTT.

The gene calls are TRBV13 and TRBJ2-1; 8 bases are shared with TRBD2. The CDR3 is 17 amino acids. V was clipped by 2 bases and J by 3 bases; unmatched bases: 9. Germline V gene data show CDR1 as PRHDT and CDR2 as FYEKMQ (reference sequence). This CDR3 is CASSLLGSGKRYNEQFF. Written as DNA, the CDR3 is TGTGCCAGCAGCTTACTTGGTAGCGGGAAACGCTACAATGAGCAGTTCTTC.

This chain joins TRBV2 and TRBJ1-1; no clear D gene. Trimming pared 0 bases from V and 3 bases from J, leaving 8 bases between. The germline CDR1 and CDR2 sequences are SNHLY and FYNNEI. The length of the CDR3 is 14 residues. The CDR3 spells CASSEAVSDTEAFF. The CDR3 nucleotides are TGTGCCAGCAGTGAAGCGGTTTCCGACACTGAAGCTTTCTTT.

The V and J genes are TRBV29-1 and TRBJ1-2; 7 nucleotides match TRBD1. V dropped 3 bases and J dropped 0; count of bases not matched to a gene: 1. Looked up from germline, CDR1 is SQVTM and CDR2 is ANQGSEA. The CDR3 loop spans 13 amino acids. CDR3 sequence: CSVDRGTNYGYTF. CDR3 nucleotides: TGCAGCGTTGACAGGGGGACTAACTATGGCTACACCTTC.

Regarding this clone: Germline and junction disagree at one end, which may indicate a read error. This chain links TRBV27 with TRBJ2-1; the D is unclear. Germline loops: CDR1 MNHEY, CDR2 SMNVEV (reference sequence). This CDR3 is built from 14 residues. DNA for the CDR3: TGTGCCAGCAGTTTATCGGCCTCCCACAATGAGCAGTTCTTC. Translating gives CASSLSASHNEQFF.

The V and J genes are TRBV25-1 and TRBJ1-1, with D unclear. CDR1 is MGHDK, CDR2 SYGVNS, per germline. The V and J ends lost 3 bases and 3 bases respectively, with 5 bases between them. The CDR3 has 12 residues. The CDR3, as DNA: TGTGCCAGCAGTGATCCTTACACTGAAGCTTTCTTT. Protein: CASSDPYTEAFF.